This passage covers 4 T cell receptor beta chains from one sample sequenced in a study of shared clonotypes between healthy human individuals. Selected positively for CCR7 and CD45RO-negative, naive CD8 cells excluded terminally differentiated effector memory CD45RA+ cells. Some clones are missing from TCRdb's copy, which holds only in-frame ones; the method was immunoSEQ multiplex PCR. The sample lists around 600,000 clones, around 96% occurring once. Sequenced: naive CD8+ T cells sorted from blood. These receptor sequences come from a young woman in good health.

The chain is built from TRBV2 and TRBJ1-4; no reliable D call. Trimming pared 7 bases from V and 4 bases from J, leaving 16 bases between. From germline, CDR1 is SNHLY and CDR2 FYNNEI. The CDR3 sequence is 15 residues long. The CDR3 DNA follows: TGTGCCAGCATGCCTAGAACGGGATTTAATGAAAAACTGTTTTTT. Its protein product is CASMPRTGFNEKLFF.

This clone is a singleton in its sample. This sequence joins TRBV27 and TRBJ2-1, with 8 bases aligning to TRBD2. Germline trimming cut 2 bases from V and 8 bases from J; bases unmatched to any gene: 11. This CDR3 has 16 amino acids. Per germline, CDR1 MNHEY and CDR2 SMNVEV (reference sequence). This chain's CDR3 is CASSLRSGTSLDEQFF. The CDR3 region has the DNA TGTGCCAGCAGTTTAAGATCCGGGACTAGTTTGGATGAGCAGTTCTTC.

This chain links TRBV28 with TRBJ2-7; D may be TRBD1 or TRBD2 (6 bases each). V lost 6 bases to trimming and J lost 6 bases, with 15 bases between them. Germline CDR1 reads MDHEN; CDR2 reads SYDVKM. The CDR3 consists of 13 residues. In DNA, the CDR3 is TGTGCCAGCAGAAAGGTTGGGGGGCCCGAGCAGTACTTC. It specifies CASRKVGGPEQYF.

This chain links TRBV29-1 with TRBJ1-5; D unclear. The length of the CDR3 is 15 residues. Germline V gives CDR1 SQVTM, CDR2 ANQGSEA. V was shortened by 3 bases and J by 3 bases, with 15 bases between the two germline ends. CDR3 bases: TGCAGCGTTGAGGTTGGGGAGGGAACCAATCAGCCCCAGCATTTT. This translates into CSVEVGEGTNQPQHF. The whole variable domain, filled in from reference TRBV29-1 and TRBJ1-5, reads SAVISQKPSRDICQRGTSLTIQCQVDSQVTMMFWYRQQPGQSLTLIATANQGSEATYESGFVIDKFPISRPNLTFSTLTVSNMSPEDSSIYLCSVEVGEGTNQPQHFGDGTRLSIL.